The 16 T cell receptor beta chains given below trace back to one sample, sequenced in a study of T-cell reconstitution after alpha-beta-depleted transplantation in children. TCRbeta library preparation incorporated unique molecular identifiers. TCRdb passed the PCR reads through MiXCR, listing each CDR3 protein once. The sample yields around 400,000 distinct CDR3 sequences, approximately 11% seen once. The sequenced sample was PBMCs from the stem cell graft donor, obtained from the stem cell graft. The origin of the receptors is a human donor who donated a stem cell graft to a child with acute myeloid leukemia.

The table lists this clonotype with a few counts. The J gene is TRBJ1-2, the V gene TRBV5-1, with 8 bases matching TRBD1. The germline V gene encodes CDR1 SGHRS and CDR2 YFSETQ. The CDR3 consists of 17 residues. Germline trimming cut 0 bases from V and 0 bases from J; bases unmatched to any gene: 7. The CDR3 DNA reads as TGCGCCAGCAGCTTGGCCCGACAGGGGCCCGCTAACTATGGCTACACCTTC. This sequence encodes CASSLARQGPANYGYTF.

This chain links TRBV5-5 with TRBJ2-7; D unresolved. The germline gives CDR1 SGHKS, CDR2 YYEKEE (reference sequence). The CDR3 length is 13 residues. The V gene lost 0 bases and the J gene lost 6 bases, with 10 bases spanning the gap. CDR3 sequence (DNA): TGTGCCAGCAGCTTGGGTCAGTCACGCGAGCAGTACGTC. Translated: CASSLGQSREQYV.

This clonotype has ten or more counts. The rearrangement links TRBV5-1 to TRBJ2-3; no clear D gene. CDR1 SGHRS and CDR2 YFSETQ come from the germline V gene. The CDR3 extends over 15 amino acids. V lost 0 bases and J 0 bases, leaving 8 bases between the germline ends. Written as DNA, the CDR3 is TGCGCCAGCAGCTTGGCCCGGGCTAGCACAGATACGCAGTATTTT. This translates into CASSLARASTDTQYF.

This clonotype was observed at least ten times. J is TRBJ2-7 and V is TRBV4-3; TRBD1 is a possible D gene (5 bases). Looked up from germline, CDR1 is LGHNA and CDR2 is YSLEER. CDR3 length: 13 amino acids. The ends were cut back, 4 bases at V and 4 bases at J, with 11 bases in the middle. The chain's CDR3 is CASSRSTDYEQYF. Written as DNA, the CDR3 is TGCGCCAGCAGCCGCTCGACAGATTACGAGCAGTACTTC.

Many counts were recorded for this clonotype. The rearrangement uses TRBV6-6 and TRBJ2-1, with TRBD2 matching 7 bases. The CDR3 is 11 residues long. With V trimmed by 6 bases and J by 8 bases, 1 base remained unmatched. Germline CDR1 and CDR2: MNHNY and SVGAGI (reference sequence). The CDR3 is CASRREYEQFF. Written as DNA, the CDR3 is TGTGCCAGCAGGCGGGAGTATGAGCAGTTCTTC.

Of note for this clonotype: The junction departs from germline at one end; a sequencing error may be responsible. The V gene is TRBV9, the J gene TRBJ2-6, with 8 positions matching TRBD1. The CDR3 has 18 residues. Germline V gene sequence: CDR1 SGDLS, CDR2 YYNGEE. The CDR3 loop is CAISATLRTGTGANVLTF. CDR3 in DNA: TGTGCCATCAGCGCAACACTGAGGACAGGGACTGGGGCCAACGTCCTGACTTTC.

The chain links TRBV20-1 to TRBJ2-1, with 9 bases identical to TRBD2. Unmatched junction bases numbered 11, after V lost 5 bases and J lost 0 bases. This CDR3 contains 17 residues. Germline CDR1 is DFQATT and CDR2 is SNEGSKA (reference sequence). CDR3 nucleotides: TGCAGTGCTCATGGTGTTAGCGGGAGCTTCTCCTACAATGAGCAGTTCTTC. Protein sequence: CSAHGVSGSFSYNEQFF.

The rearrangement joins TRBV6-1 to TRBJ2-6, with 7 positions matching TRBD2. The CDR3 loop spans 18 amino acids. Germline CDR1 reads MNHNS; CDR2 reads SASEGT. The V and J ends lost 6 bases and 1 base, in that order; junction bases with no gene match: 12. DNA for the CDR3: TGTGCCAGCAGCAAGGGAGGGACCTTAGCGTCTGGGGCCAACGTCCTGACTTTC. Translating gives CASSKGGTLASGANVLTF.

With respect to this clonotype: One end of the junction varies from germline; a read error may be responsible. The J gene is TRBJ2-7, the V gene TRBV10-3; TRBD2 aligns across 8 bases. From germline, CDR1 is ENHRY and CDR2 SYGVKD. This CDR3 region has 14 residues. The CDR3 DNA reads as TGTGCCATCAGCTCGGAGGGCGCCGGGACTAGTAAGAACTTC. Residues: CAISSEGAGTSKNF.

This clonotype has at least ten counts. The gene calls are TRBV5-1 and TRBJ1-4; TRBD1 aligns across 7 bases. The CDR3 is 15 amino acids. V shed 3 bases, J shed 7 bases, and the junction held 9 bases outside the gene matches. CDR1 SGHRS and CDR2 YFSETQ come from the germline V gene. CDR3 region: CASSSQGGASEKLFF. CDR3 in DNA: TGCGCCAGCAGCTCTCAAGGGGGCGCGAGTGAAAAACTGTTTTTT.

In its sample, this clonotype was seen a few times. In nucleotides, the CDR3 is TGTGCCAGCAGTCGCTCCGGGACAAAAGCTTTCTTT. Residues: CASSRSGTKAFF. The chain employs TRBV6-2 or TRBV6-3 and TRBJ1-1, with D perhaps matching TRBD1 (6 bases). Germline V lookup: CDR1 MNHEY, CDR2 SVGEGT. V lost 5 bases and J lost 9, with 13 bases in between. The CDR3 has 12 residues.

This clonotype was picked up a small number of times. The chain couples TRBV6-5 to TRBJ1-2; 11 bases are a match to TRBD1. CDR1 and CDR2 (germline): MNHEY, SVGAGI. This CDR3 has 15 amino acids. V gave up 4 bases and J gave up 6 bases; unmatched junction bases: 7. CDR3 nucleotide sequence: TGTGCCAGCAGTTTTGGACAGGGGGCTTCGGATGGCTACACCTTC. It translates to CASSFGQGASDGYTF.

In this sample, this clonotype turned up a few times. CDR3 residues: CASRADWSYEQFF. CDR3 DNA: TGTGCCAGCAGGGCGGACTGGTCGTATGAGCAGTTCTTC. The chain is built from TRBV12-3 or TRBV12-4 and TRBJ2-1; tentative D call: TRBD2 (5 bases). The CDR3 spans 13 residues. The ends were cut back, 6 bases at V and 8 bases at J, with 14 bases in the middle.

This clonotype was counted between two and nine times. The chain links TRBV18 to TRBJ2-1, with D hard to call. V lost 2 bases, J lost 7 bases, and 12 bases lay in between. The CDR3 extends over 14 amino acids. Germline V lookup: CDR1 KGHSH, CDR2 LQKENI. The CDR3 reads CASSPVRIGNEQFF. The CDR3 DNA follows: TGTGCCAGCTCACCAGTGAGGATCGGTAATGAGCAGTTCTTC.

The chain joins TRBV29-1 to TRBJ2-2; 10 bases are a match to TRBD2. The CDR3 is made up of 14 amino acids. Germline lookup yields CDR1 SQVTM and CDR2 ANQGSEA. The J segment lost 6 bases and the V segment lost 7 bases, leaving 8 bases of the junction unmatched. The CDR3 is CSARSGRAPGELFF. The DNA for the CDR3 is TGCAGCGCCCGAAGCGGGAGGGCCCCCGGGGAGCTGTTTTTT.

J is TRBJ2-2 and V is TRBV7-2; D is unresolved. The length of the CDR3 is 15 residues. CDR1 and CDR2 (germline): SGHTA, FQGNSA. V gave up 2 bases and J gave up 6 bases, with 13 bases separating them. Written as DNA, the CDR3 is TGTGCCAGCAGCTTAAAGGGCAGCTACCCCGGGGAGCTGTTTTTT. Its protein is CASSLKGSYPGELFF. The whole variable domain, filled in from reference TRBV7-2 and TRBJ2-2, reads GAGVSQSPSNKVTEKGKDVELRCDPISGHTALYWYRQSLGQGLEFLIYFQGNSAPDKSGLPSDRFSAERTGGSVSTLTIQRTQQEDSAVYLCASSLKGSYPGELFFGEGSRLTVL.